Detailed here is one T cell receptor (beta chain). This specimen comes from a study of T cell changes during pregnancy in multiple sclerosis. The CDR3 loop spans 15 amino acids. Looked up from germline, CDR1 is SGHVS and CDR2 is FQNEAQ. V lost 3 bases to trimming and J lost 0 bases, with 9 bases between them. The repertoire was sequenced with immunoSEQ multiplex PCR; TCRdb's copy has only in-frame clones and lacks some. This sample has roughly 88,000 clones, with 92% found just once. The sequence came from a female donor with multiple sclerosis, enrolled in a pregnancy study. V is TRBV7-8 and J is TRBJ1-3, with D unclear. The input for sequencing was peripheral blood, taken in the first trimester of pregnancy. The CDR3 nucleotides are TGTGCCAGCAGCTTTTCCGTACTCTCTGGAAACACCATATATTTT. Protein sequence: CASSFSVLSGNTIYF.